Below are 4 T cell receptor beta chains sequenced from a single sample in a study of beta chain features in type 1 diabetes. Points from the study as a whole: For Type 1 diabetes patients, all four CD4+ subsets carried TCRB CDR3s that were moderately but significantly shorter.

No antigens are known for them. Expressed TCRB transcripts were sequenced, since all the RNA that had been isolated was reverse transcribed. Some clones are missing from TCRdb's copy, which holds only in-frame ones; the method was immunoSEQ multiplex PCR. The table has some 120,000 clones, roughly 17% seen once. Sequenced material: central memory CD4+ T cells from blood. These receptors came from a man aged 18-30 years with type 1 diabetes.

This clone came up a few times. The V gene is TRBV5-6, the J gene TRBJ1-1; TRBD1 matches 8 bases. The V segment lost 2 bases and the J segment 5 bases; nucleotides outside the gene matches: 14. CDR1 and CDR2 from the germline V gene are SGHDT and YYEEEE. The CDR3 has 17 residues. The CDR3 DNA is TGTGCCAGCAGCTTTGGGGGCTACGGACAGGGTCGGACTGAAGCTTTCTTT. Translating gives CASSFGGYGQGRTEAFF.

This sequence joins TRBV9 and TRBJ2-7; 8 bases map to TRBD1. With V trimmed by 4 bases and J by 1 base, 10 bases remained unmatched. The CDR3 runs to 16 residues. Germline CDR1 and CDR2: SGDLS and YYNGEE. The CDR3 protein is CASSPRGQEASYEQYF. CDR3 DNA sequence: TGTGCCAGCAGCCCCCGGGGACAGGAGGCGTCCTACGAGCAGTACTTC. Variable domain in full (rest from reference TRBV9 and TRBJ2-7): DSGVTQTPKHLITATGQRVTLRCSPRSGDLSVYWYQQSLDQGLQFLIQYYNGEERAKGNILERFSAQQFPDLHSELNLSSLELGDSALYFCASSPRGQEASYEQYFGPGTRLTVT.

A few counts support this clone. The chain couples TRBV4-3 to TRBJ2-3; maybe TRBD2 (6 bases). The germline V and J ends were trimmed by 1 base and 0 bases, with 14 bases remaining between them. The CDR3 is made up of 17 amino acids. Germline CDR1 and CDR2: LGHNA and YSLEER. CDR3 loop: CASSQGGGFMSTDTQYF. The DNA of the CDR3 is TGCGCCAGCAGCCAAGGTGGGGGGTTCATGAGCACAGATACGCAGTATTTT.

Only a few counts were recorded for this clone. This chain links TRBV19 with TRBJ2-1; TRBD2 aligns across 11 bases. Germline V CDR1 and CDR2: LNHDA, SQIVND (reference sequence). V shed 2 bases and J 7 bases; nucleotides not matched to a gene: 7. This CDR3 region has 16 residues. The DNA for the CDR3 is TGTGCCAGTAGTATAATCCCTAGCGGGGGGTCGAATGAGCAGTTCTTC. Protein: CASSIIPSGGSNEQFF.